These 8 T cell receptor beta chains were sequenced from one sample in a study of shared clonotypes between healthy human individuals. As defined, naive CD8 cells were CD45RO-negative and positively selected for CCR7, with terminally differentiated effector memory CD45RA+ cells excluded. Only in-frame clones appear in the TCRdb table, and some are missing; sequencing was by immunoSEQ multiplex PCR. The table records almost 700,000 clones, about 92% of them present only once. Source material: naive CD8+ T cells sorted from blood. These receptor sequences come from a man aged 30 to 39 in good health.

The genes are TRBV11-2 and TRBJ2-2; D might be TRBD1 (6 bases). Germline V CDR1 and CDR2: SGHAT, FQNNGV. The CDR3 has 19 amino acids. The V and J ends lost 3 bases and 2 bases respectively, with 22 bases between them. The CDR3 DNA reads TGTGCCAGCAGCTTGGGAAGGGGGAAAGGGCGTACTAACACCGGGGAGCTGTTTTTT. It yields the protein CASSLGRGKGRTNTGELFF.

The V call is TRBV5-1, the J call TRBJ2-1, with D possibly being TRBD2 (6 bases). V dropped 6 bases and J dropped 3 bases, with 13 bases sitting between them. Germline V gives CDR1 SGHRS, CDR2 YFSETQ. The CDR3 runs to 14 residues. Here the CDR3 DNA reads TGCGCCAGCAAAACCGGGACTGACTACAATGAGCAGTTCTTC. Amino acids: CASKTGTDYNEQFF.

CDR3 DNA sequence: TGTGCCAGCAGTGAAGGGAGACTAGCGGCCATCGAGCAGTACTTC. This encodes CASSEGRLAAIEQYF. The chain has TRBV2 and TRBJ2-7; 9 nucleotides agree with TRBD2. This CDR3 is 15 amino acids long. Germline CDR1 is SNHLY and CDR2 is FYNNEI. V shed 1 base, J shed 6 bases, and the junction held 7 bases outside the gene matches.

This chain joins TRBV27 and TRBJ2-1; D gene unclear. The CDR3 has 16 amino acids. Trimming took off 8 bases at V and 0 bases at J, with 17 bases between the two ends. CDR1 is MNHEY, CDR2 SMNVEV, per germline (reference sequence). The CDR3: CASGLSSSASYNEQFF. CDR3 in DNA: TGTGCCAGCGGCCTATCATCGTCAGCCTCCTACAATGAGCAGTTCTTC.

This chain joins TRBV7-4 and TRBJ1-4; D gene ambiguous. This CDR3 contains 15 residues. The V end was cut by 6 bases, the J end by 7 bases, with 18 bases between. CDR1 is SGHVT and CDR2 is SQSDAQ in the germline V gene. CDR3 nucleotides: TGTGCCAGCAGAGCTTTGGGGAGGGCGGTTGAAAAACTGTTTTTT. Encoded protein: CASRALGRAVEKLFF.

CDR3: CASSSSGPNNEQFF. The CDR3 DNA reads as TGCGCCAGCAGTAGTTCAGGGCCGAACAATGAGCAGTTCTTC. The chain couples TRBV10-2 to TRBJ2-1; D may be TRBD1 (5 bases). Per germline, CDR1 WSHSY and CDR2 SAAADI. CDR3 length equals 14 residues. V lost 5 bases, J lost 5 bases, and 13 bases lay in between.

J is TRBJ2-1 and V is TRBV7-9, with 8 bases lining up with TRBD2. V lost 4 bases, J lost 0 bases, and 11 bases stayed unmatched. There are 18 residues in the CDR3. Germline V gene sequence: CDR1 SEHNR, CDR2 FQNEAQ (reference sequence). The CDR3 DNA sequence: TGTGCCAGCAGCTCTCCTTTCGAGGGGACTAGCTCCTACAATGAGCAGTTCTTC. Translating it yields CASSSPFEGTSSYNEQFF.

A few counts support this clone. The chain uses TRBV28 and TRBJ1-1, with 7 bases that match TRBD1. In germline, CDR1 is MDHEN, CDR2 SYDVKM. This CDR3 contains 14 residues. Trimming took 3 bases from V and 3 from J; bases not matched to a gene: 4. The CDR3 sequence is CASSLRGLDTEAFF. In DNA, the CDR3 is TGTGCCAGCAGTTTGAGGGGGCTGGACACTGAAGCTTTCTTT.